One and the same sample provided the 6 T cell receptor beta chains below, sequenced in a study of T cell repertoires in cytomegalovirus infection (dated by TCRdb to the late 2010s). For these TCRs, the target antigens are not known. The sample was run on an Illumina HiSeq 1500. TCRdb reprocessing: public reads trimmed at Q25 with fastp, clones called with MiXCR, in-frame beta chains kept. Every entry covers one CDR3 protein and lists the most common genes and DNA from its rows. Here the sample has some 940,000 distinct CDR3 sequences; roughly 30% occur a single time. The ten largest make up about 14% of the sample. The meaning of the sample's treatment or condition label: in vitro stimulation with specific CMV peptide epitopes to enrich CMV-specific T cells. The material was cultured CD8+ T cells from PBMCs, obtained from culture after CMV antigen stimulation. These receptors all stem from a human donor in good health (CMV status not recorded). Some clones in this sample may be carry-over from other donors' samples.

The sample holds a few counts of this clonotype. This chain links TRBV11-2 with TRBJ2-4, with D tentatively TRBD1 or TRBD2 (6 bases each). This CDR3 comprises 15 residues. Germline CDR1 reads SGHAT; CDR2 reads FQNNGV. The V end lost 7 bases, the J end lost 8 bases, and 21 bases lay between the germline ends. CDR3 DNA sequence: TGTGCCAGCACCCGGGCTCGGGGGCGAAGAGACATTCAGTACTTC. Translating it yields CASTRARGRRDIQYF.

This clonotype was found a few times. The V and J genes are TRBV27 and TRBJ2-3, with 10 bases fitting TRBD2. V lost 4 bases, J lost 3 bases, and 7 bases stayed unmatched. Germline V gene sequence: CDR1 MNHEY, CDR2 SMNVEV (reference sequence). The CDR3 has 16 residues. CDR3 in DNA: TGTGCCAGCAGTTCAGATCCGGGACTAGCGACAGATACGCAGTATTTT. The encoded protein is CASSSDPGLATDTQYF.

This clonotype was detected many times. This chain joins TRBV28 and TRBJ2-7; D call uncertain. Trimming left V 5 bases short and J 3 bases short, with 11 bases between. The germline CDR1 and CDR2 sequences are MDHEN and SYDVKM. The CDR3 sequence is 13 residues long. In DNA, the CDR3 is TGTGCCAGCAGTCCCCGTCTTTACTACGAGCAGTACGTC. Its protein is CASSPRLYYEQYV.

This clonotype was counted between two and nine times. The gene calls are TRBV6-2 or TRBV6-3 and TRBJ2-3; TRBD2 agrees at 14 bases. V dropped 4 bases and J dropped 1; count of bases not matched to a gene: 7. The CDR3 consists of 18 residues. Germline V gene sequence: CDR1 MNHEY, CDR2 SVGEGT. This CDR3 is CASSFLGTSGGRTDTQYF. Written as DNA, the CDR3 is TGTGCCAGCAGTTTTCTGGGGACTAGCGGGGGACGCACAGATACGCAGTATTTT.

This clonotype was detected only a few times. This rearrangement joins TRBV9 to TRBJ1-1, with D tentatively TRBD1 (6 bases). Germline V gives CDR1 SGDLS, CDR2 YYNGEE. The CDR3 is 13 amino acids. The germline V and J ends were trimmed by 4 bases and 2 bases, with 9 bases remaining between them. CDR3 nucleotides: TGTGCCAGCAGCACAGGGAGTAACACTGAAGCTTTCTTT. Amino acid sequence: CASSTGSNTEAFF.

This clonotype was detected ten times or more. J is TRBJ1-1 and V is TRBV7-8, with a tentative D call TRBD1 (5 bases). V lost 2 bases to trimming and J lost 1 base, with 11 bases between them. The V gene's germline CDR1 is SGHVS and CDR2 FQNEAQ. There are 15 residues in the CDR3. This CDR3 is CASSLRRGGNTEAFF. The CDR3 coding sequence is TGTGCCAGCAGCTTAAGGAGGGGCGGGAACACTGAAGCTTTCTTT.